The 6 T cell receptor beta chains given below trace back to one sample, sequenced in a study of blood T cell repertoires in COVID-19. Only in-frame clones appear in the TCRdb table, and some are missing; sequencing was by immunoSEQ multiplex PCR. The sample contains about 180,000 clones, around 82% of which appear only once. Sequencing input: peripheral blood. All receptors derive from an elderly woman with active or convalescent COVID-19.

The CDR3 sequence: CASSPPTLSYEQYF. The CDR3 DNA sequence: TGTGCCAGCAGCCCCCCTACGCTCTCCTACGAGCAGTACTTC. The chain uses TRBV3-1 (or the pseudogene TRBV3-2) and TRBJ2-7; no definite D call. Trimming left V 4 bases short and J 0 bases short, with 10 bases between. CDR1 is LGHDT and CDR2 is YNNKEL in the germline V gene (reference sequence). This CDR3 comprises 14 residues.

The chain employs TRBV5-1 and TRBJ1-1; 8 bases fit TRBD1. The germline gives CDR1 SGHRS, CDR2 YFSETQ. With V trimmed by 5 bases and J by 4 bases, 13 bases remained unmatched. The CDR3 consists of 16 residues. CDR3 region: CASRDRASYGGTEAFF. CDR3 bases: TGCGCCAGCAGGGACAGGGCATCCTATGGGGGCACTGAAGCTTTCTTT.

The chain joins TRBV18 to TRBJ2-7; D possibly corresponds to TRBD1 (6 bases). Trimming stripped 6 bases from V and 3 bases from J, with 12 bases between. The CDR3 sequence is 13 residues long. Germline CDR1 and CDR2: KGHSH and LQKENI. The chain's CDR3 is CASSPQGNYEQYF. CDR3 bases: TGTGCCAGCTCCCCCCAGGGGAACTACGAGCAGTACTTC.

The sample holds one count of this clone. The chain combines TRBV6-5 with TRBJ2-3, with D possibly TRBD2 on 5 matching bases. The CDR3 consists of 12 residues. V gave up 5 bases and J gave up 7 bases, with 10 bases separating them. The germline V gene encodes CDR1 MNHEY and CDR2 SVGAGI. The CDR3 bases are TGTGCCAGCAGTACCCGGAGGAATACGCAGTATTTT. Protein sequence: CASSTRRNTQYF.

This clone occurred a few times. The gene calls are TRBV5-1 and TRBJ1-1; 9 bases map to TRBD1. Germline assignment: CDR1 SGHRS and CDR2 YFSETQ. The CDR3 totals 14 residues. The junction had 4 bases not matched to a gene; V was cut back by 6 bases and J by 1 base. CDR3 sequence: CASKRQGENTEAFF. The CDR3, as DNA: TGCGCCAGCAAAAGACAGGGGGAGAACACTGAAGCTTTCTTT.

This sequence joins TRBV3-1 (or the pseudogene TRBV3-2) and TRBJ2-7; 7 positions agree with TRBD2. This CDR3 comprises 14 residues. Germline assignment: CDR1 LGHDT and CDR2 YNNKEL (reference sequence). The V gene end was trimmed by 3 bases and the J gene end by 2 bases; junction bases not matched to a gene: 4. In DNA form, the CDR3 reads TGTGCCAGCAGCCACGGGAGGCGAACCTACGAGCAGTACTTC. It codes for CASSHGRRTYEQYF.